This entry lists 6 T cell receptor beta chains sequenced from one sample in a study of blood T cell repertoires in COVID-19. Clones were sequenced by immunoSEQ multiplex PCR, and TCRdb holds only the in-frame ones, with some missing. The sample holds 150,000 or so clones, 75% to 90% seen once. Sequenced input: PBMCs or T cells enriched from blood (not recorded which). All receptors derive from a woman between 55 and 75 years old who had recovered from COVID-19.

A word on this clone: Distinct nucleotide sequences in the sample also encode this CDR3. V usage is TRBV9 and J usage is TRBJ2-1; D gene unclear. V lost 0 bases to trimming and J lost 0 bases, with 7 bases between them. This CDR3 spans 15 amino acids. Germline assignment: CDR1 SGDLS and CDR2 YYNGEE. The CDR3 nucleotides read TGTGCCAGCAGCGTAGACTTGAGCTCCTACAATGAGCAGTTCTTC. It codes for CASSVDLSSYNEQFF.

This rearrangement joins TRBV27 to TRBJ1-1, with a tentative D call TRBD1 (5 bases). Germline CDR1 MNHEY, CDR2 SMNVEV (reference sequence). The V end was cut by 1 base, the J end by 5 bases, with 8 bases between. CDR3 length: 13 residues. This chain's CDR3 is CASSLLQETEAFF. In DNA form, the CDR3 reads TGTGCCAGCAGTTTATTACAGGAAACTGAAGCTTTCTTT.

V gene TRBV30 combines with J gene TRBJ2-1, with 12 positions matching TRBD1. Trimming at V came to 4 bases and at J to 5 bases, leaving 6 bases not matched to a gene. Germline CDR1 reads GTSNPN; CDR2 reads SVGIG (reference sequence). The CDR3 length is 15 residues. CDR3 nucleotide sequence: TGTGCCTGGAATCCGGGACAGGGGGCCAACAATGAGCAGTTCTTC. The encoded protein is CAWNPGQGANNEQFF.

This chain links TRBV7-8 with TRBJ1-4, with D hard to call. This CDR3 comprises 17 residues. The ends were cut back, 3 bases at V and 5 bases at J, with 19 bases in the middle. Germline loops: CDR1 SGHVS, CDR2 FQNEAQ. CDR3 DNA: TGTGCCAGCAGCTTCGGGGTGGTGGGCAGTGGCAATGAAAAACTGTTTTTT. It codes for CASSFGVVGSGNEKLFF.

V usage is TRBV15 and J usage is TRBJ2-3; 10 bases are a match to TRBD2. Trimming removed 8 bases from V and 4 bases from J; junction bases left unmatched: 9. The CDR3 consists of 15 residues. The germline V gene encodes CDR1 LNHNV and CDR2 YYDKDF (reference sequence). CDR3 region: CATPRSGGAADTQYF. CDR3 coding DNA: TGTGCCACCCCGCGCAGCGGGGGGGCAGCAGATACGCAGTATTTT.

CDR3 residues: CASSLAYSYEQYF. The CDR3 DNA reads as TGTGCCAGCAGCTTAGCTTACTCCTACGAGCAGTACTTC. This sequence joins TRBV7-9 and TRBJ2-7; no reliable D call. The germline V gene encodes CDR1 SEHNR and CDR2 FQNEAQ (reference sequence). Trimming took off 0 bases at V and 0 bases at J, with 3 bases between the two ends. The CDR3 extends over 13 amino acids.